This T cell receptor beta chain stems from a study of CD8 T cells in Susac syndrome. The study, taken as a whole, reports: In its TCR sequencing and HLA analysis, the study acknowledged that the number of individuals was relatively small.

After extraction with the RNeasy kit, about 0.45 to 1 ug of the RNA was reverse transcribed using random hexamers. Across 54 Vbeta and 13 Jbeta, TCR beta CDR3 was amplified with immunoSEQ multiplex PCR. TCRdb used MiXCR to reprocess the immunoSEQ multiplex PCR reads, holding one entry per CDR3 protein. Of roughly 120,000 distinct CDR3 sequences listed, approximately 95% are singletons. V was trimmed by 2 bases and J by 2 bases, leaving 11 bases between them. CDR3 length equals 14 residues. CDR1 and CDR2 (germline): SGHRS, YFSETQ. Blood CD8+ and CD4+ T cells underwent high-throughput TCR beta sequencing. Bulk CD8+ and CD4+ cells came from magnetic negative isolation; CD8+ TEMRA by FACS. Regarding this clonotype: The target antigen is unknown.

This sequence originates from a human donor with multiple sclerosis. The chain recombines TRBV5-1 with TRBJ2-7; D perhaps matches TRBD1 (6 bases). Input material: CD8+ T cells from PBMCs. This CDR3 is CASSFGTPAYEQYF. CDR3 DNA: TGCGCCAGCAGCTTCGGGACACCTGCCTACGAGCAGTACTTC.